A single sample is the source of the 10 T cell receptor beta chains below, sequenced in a study of OX40 agonist ivuxolimab in advanced cancers. Some clones are missing from TCRdb's copy, which holds only in-frame ones; the method was immunoSEQ multiplex PCR. In the table there are 90,000 to 120,000 clones, about nine tenths of which are singletons. Specimen: CD4+ or CD8+ T cells sorted from blood, collected in a trial of the OX40 agonist ivuxolimab. The receptors were sampled from an adult with an advanced solid tumor such as melanoma, head and neck, liver or kidney cancer.

The chain employs TRBV19 and TRBJ2-2, with TRBD2 matching 11 bases. Germline values: CDR1 LNHDA, CDR2 SQIVND (reference sequence). CDR3 size: 15 residues. J was trimmed by 5 bases and V by 7 bases; bases with no gene match: 6. The CDR3 DNA reads TGTGCCAGTAAACTAGCGGGAGAGCGGACCGGGGAGCTGTTTTTT. As protein: CASKLAGERTGELFF. The full variable domain, its missing parts supplied by reference TRBV19 and TRBJ2-2, is DGGITQSPKYLFRKEGQNVTLSCEQNLNHDAMYWYRQDPGQGLRLIYYSQIVNDFQKGDIAEGYSVSREKKESFPLTVTSAQKNPTAFYLCASKLAGERTGELFFGEGSRLTVL.

The chain uses TRBV29-1 and TRBJ1-2; D ambiguous. V lost 7 bases and J 5 bases, leaving 11 bases between the germline ends. CDR3 length equals 11 residues. CDR1 is SQVTM and CDR2 is ANQGSEA in the germline V gene. CDR3 in amino acids: CSGQAVYGYTF. The CDR3 DNA follows: TGCAGCGGTCAGGCGGTTTATGGCTACACCTTC.

The V and J genes are TRBV19 and TRBJ1-4; perhaps TRBD1 as D (5 bases). Germline CDR1 and CDR2: LNHDA and SQIVND (reference sequence). V was cut by 3 bases and J by 8 bases, with 16 bases left in between. The CDR3 is 15 residues long. In DNA, the CDR3 is TGTGCCAGTAGTATTTCCGACAGCCCTTGGGAAAAACTGTTTTTT. Protein sequence: CASSISDSPWEKLFF.

There are a few counts of this clone. The chain has TRBV18 and TRBJ1-2; TRBD1 might be the D (6 bases). CDR3 length: 15 amino acids. Per germline, CDR1 KGHSH and CDR2 LQKENI. V dropped 1 base and J dropped 5 bases, with 14 bases sitting between them. The CDR3 coding sequence is TGTGCCAGCTCACCACGGGCAGGGGCCCCGTATGGCTACACCTTC. Protein: CASSPRAGAPYGYTF. Variable domain in full (rest from reference TRBV18 and TRBJ1-2): NAGVMQNPRHLVRRRGQEARLRCSPMKGHSHVYWYRQLPEEGLKFMVYLQKENIIDESGMPKERFSAEFPKEGPSILRIQQVVRGDSAAYFCASSPRAGAPYGYTFGSGTRLTVV.

A few counts support this clone. The chain couples TRBV11-1 to TRBJ1-3; D not certain. The CDR3 totals 16 residues. Germline assignment: CDR1 SGHAT and CDR2 FQDESV (reference sequence). Trimming stripped 4 bases from V and 0 bases from J, with 13 bases between. This CDR3 reads CASSSPSGFSGNTIYF. In DNA form, the CDR3 reads TGTGCCAGCAGCTCACCCTCGGGGTTCTCTGGAAACACCATATATTTT.

The gene calls are TRBV15 and TRBJ2-5; the D gene could be TRBD1 or TRBD2 (5 bases each). This CDR3 has 16 residues. Per the germline V gene, CDR1 is LNHNV and CDR2 is YYDKDF (reference sequence). Trimming removed 2 bases at V and 5 bases at J, with 18 bases between. CDR3 protein: CATSRKPGARPETQYF. DNA for the CDR3: TGTGCCACCAGCAGAAAACCCGGGGCCCGGCCGGAGACCCAGTACTTC.

V usage is TRBV11-2 and J usage is TRBJ2-7; 12 positions match TRBD2. CDR1 and CDR2 from the germline V gene are SGHAT and FQNNGV. The CDR3 spans 15 residues. The V and J ends lost 4 bases and 6 bases, in that order; junction bases with no gene match: 7. The CDR3 loop reads CASSSTSGSRSEQYF. As DNA, the CDR3 is TGTGCCAGCAGCTCGACTAGCGGGAGTCGGAGCGAGCAGTACTTC.

This clone was observed a handful of times. The chain links TRBV19 to TRBJ1-2; no reliable D call. Germline lookup yields CDR1 LNHDA and CDR2 SQIVND (reference sequence). V was shortened by 6 bases and J by 4 bases, with 15 bases between the two germline ends. The CDR3 is 14 amino acids. The CDR3 sequence is CASSQRVESYGYTF. CDR3 nucleotides: TGTGCCAGTAGCCAACGAGTGGAGAGCTATGGCTACACCTTC.

The V call is TRBV6-5, the J call TRBJ2-1, with D unresolved. V was cut by 6 bases and J by 4 bases, with 7 bases left in between. The CDR3 is 12 residues long. Germline CDR1 MNHEY, CDR2 SVGAGI. CDR3 amino acids: CASSRLYNEQFF. The CDR3 DNA sequence: TGTGCCAGCAGCCGCCTATACAATGAGCAGTTCTTC.

This CDR3 reads CASSSRDFPYNEQFF. CDR3 in DNA: TGTGCCAGCAGTTCTCGGGACTTTCCCTACAATGAGCAGTTCTTC. The V gene is TRBV27, the J gene TRBJ2-1; perhaps TRBD2 as D (6 bases). The CDR3 consists of 15 residues. V gave up 4 bases and J gave up 2 bases, with 12 bases separating them. Germline values: CDR1 MNHEY, CDR2 SMNVEV (reference sequence).